A few counts support the clone carrying this TCR beta chain. This entry belongs to a study of blood T cells in healthy people across ages. Using a J-beta primer mix together with a sample-barcoded 5' primer, a second PCR was run for roughly 7 to 11 cycles. TCRdb processed the 5' RACE reads anew with MiXCR; each CDR3 protein has one entry. The data contain some 1.4 million distinct CDR3 sequences, approximately 40% of them singletons. CDR1 is MGHRA and CDR2 is YSYEKL in the germline V gene. CDR3 length: 14 amino acids. Sequenced input: blood. The chain employs TRBV4-1 and TRBJ2-5; no clear D gene. The DNA end is a closer match to TRBJ2-7, so the J assignment may be wrong. This TCR derives from a young woman in good health. CDR3 bases: TGCGCCAGCAGCCGGAGTTTTCAGAGCTACGAGCAGTACTTC. Its protein is CASSRSFQSYEQYF.